The present T cell receptor (beta chain) was sequenced within a study of CD8+ T cells in alopecia areata. The study's findings and limits: On tofacitinib, scalp and blood still held many of the expanded lesional clones.

As for treatment: oral pan-JAK inhibitor, 5-10 mg twice daily. Germline V gene data show CDR1 as MGHRA and CDR2 as YSYEKL. V dropped 4 bases and J dropped 3; count of bases not matched to a gene: 3. This CDR3 spans 14 amino acids. cDNA serving as the sequencing template came from extracted, reverse transcribed RNA. Measured with immunoSEQ multiplex PCR; TCRdb has only the in-frame clones, and not every one. The data contain about 110,000 clones, around 83% of them singletons. Only a few counts were recorded for this clone. The antigen remains undetermined. This rearrangement joins TRBV4-1 to TRBJ2-7; 10 nucleotides align to TRBD1. This receptor was identified in a human donor with alopecia areata. This specimen consisted of CD8+ T cells sorted from blood, obtained at week 24, from a patient treated with tofacitinib. The CDR3 here is CASSPWTGGYEQYF. CDR3 nucleotides: TGCGCCAGCAGCCCATGGACAGGGGGCTACGAGCAGTACTTC.